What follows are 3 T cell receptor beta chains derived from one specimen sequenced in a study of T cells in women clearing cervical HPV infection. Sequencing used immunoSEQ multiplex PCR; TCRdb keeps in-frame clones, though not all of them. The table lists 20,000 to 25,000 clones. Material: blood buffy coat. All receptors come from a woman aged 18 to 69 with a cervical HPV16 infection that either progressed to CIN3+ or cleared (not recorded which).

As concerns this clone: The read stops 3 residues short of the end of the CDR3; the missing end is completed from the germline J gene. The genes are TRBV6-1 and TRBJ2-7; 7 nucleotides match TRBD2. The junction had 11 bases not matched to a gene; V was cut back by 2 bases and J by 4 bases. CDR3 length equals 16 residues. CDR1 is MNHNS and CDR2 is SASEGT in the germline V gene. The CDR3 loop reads CASSELAGDGGYEQYF. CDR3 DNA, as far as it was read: TGTGCCAGCAGTGAATTAGCTGGGGACGGGGGGTACGAG.

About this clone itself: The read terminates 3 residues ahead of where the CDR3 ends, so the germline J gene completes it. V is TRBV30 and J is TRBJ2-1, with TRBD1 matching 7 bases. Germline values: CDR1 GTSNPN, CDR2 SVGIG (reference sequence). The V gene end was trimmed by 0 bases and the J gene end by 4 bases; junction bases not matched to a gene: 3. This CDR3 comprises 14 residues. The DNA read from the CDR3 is TGTGCCTGGAGTGTCTGGGACAGATACAATGAG. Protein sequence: CAWSVWDRYNE. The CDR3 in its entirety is CAWSVWDRYNEQFF.

CDR3 region: CASSLTPDSYEQYF. Incomplete CDR3 DNA: TGTGCCAGCAGCTTAACCCCAGACTCCTACGAG. The chain employs TRBV7-3 and TRBJ2-7; D gene uncertain. The CDR3 end lies 3 residues beyond the end of the read and is filled in from the germline J gene. Trimming shortened V by 0 bases and J by 0 bases, and 6 bases separated the two germline ends. The CDR3 consists of 14 residues. Germline lookup yields CDR1 SGHTA and CDR2 FQGTGA.